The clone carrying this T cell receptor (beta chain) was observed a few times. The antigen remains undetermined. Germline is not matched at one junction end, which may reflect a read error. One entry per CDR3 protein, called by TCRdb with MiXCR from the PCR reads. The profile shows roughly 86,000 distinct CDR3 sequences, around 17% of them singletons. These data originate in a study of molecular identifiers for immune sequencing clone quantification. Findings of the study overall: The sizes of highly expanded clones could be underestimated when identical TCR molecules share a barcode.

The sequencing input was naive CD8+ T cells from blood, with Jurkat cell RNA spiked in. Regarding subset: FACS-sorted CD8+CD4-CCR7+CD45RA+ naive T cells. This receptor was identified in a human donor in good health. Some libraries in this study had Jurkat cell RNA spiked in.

CDR3 in DNA: TGTGCCAGTGAGGGGCTGAACACTGAAGCTTCCTTT. This encodes CASEGLNTEASF. The chain couples TRBV19 to TRBJ1-1, with D possibly being TRBD1 (5 bases). Germline assignment: CDR1 LNHDA and CDR2 SQIVND (reference sequence). There are 12 residues in the CDR3.